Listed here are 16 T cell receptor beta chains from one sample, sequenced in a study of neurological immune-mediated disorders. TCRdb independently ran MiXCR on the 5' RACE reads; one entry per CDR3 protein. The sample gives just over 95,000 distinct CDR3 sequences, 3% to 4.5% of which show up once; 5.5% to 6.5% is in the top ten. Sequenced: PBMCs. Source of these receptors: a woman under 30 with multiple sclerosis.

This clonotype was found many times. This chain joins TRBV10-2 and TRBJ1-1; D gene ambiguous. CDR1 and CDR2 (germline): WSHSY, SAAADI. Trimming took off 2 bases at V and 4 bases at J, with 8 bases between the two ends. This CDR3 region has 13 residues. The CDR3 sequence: CASSEIRGTEAFF. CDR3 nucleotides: TGCGCCAGCAGTGAGATCCGAGGCACTGAAGCTTTCTTT.

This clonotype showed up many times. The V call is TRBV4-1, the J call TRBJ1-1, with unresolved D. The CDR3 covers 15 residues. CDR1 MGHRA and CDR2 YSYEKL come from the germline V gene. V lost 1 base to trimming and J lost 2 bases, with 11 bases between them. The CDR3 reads CASSQVSRSNTEAFF. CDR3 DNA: TGCGCCAGCAGCCAAGTTTCGCGGTCAAACACTGAAGCTTTCTTT.

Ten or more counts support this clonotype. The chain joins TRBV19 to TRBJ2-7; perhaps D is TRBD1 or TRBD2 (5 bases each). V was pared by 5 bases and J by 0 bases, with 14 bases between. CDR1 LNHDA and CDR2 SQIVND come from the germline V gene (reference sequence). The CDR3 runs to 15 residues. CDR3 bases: TGTGCCAGTAGTCAAAGAACGGGGACCTCCTACGAGCAGTACTTC. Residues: CASSQRTGTSYEQYF.

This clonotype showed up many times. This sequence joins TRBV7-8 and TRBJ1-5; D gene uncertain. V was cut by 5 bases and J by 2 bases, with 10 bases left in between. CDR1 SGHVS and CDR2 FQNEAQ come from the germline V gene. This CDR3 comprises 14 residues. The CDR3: CASSVSEGNQPQHF. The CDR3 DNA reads TGTGCCAGCAGCGTCTCTGAGGGCAATCAGCCCCAGCATTTT.

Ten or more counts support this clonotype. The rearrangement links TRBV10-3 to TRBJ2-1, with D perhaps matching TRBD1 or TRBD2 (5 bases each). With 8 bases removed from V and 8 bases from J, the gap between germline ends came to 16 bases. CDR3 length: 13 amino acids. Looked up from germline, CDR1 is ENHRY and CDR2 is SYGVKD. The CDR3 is CAIRRDLHDEQFF. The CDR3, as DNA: TGTGCCATCCGACGGGACCTTCACGATGAGCAGTTCTTC.

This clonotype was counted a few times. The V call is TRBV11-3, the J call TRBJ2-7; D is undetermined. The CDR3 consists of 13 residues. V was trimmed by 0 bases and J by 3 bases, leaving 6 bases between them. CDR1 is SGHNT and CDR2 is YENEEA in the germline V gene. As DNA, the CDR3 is TGTGCCAGCAGCTTAGATCCCGGCTACGAGCAGTACTTC. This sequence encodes CASSLDPGYEQYF.

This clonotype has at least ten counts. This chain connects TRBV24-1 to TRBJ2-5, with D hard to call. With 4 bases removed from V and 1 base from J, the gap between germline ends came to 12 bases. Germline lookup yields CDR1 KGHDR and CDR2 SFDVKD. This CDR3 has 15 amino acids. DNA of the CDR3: TGTGCCACCAGTGAGGCTGCAGAATTCCAAGAGACCCAGTACTTC. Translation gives CATSEAAEFQETQYF.

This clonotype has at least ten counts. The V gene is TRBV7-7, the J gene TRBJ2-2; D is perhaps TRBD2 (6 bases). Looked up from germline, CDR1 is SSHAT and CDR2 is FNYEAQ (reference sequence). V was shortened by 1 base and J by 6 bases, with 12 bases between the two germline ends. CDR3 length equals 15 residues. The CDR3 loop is CASSLGDLTAGELFF. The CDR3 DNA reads TGTGCCAGCAGCTTAGGGGACTTGACAGCCGGGGAGCTGTTTTTT. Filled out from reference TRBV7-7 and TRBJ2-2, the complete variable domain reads GAGVSQSPRYKVTKRGQDVTLRCDPISSHATLYWYQQALGQGPEFLTYFNYEAQPDKSGLPSDRFSAERPEGSISTLTIQRTEQRDSAMYRCASSLGDLTAGELFFGEGSRLTVL.

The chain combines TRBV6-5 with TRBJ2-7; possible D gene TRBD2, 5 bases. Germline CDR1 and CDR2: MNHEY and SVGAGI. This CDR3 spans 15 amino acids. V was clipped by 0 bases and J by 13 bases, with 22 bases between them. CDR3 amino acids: CASSYSKVVTGDHYF. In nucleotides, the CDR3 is TGTGCCAGCAGTTACTCGAAAGTGGTCACCGGGGATCATTACTTC.

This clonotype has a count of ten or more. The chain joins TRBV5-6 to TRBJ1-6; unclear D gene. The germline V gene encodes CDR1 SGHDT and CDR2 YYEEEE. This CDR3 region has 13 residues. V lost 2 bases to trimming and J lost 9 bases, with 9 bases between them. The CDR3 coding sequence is TGTGCCAGCAGCTTATCTCAATTTTCACCCCTCCACTTT. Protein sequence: CASSLSQFSPLHF.

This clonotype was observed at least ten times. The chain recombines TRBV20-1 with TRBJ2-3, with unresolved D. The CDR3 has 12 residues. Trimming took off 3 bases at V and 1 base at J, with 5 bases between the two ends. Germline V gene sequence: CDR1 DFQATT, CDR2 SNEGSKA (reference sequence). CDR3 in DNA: TGCAGTGCTAGGCCGGGCACAGATACGCAGTATTTT. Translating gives CSARPGTDTQYF.

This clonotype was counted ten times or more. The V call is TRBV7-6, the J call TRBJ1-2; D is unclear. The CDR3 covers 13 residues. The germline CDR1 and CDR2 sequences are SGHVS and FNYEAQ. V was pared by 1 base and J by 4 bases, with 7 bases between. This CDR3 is CASSLEGGYGYTF. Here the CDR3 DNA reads TGTGCCAGCAGCTTAGAGGGTGGCTATGGCTACACCTTC. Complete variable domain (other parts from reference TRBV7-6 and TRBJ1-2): GAGVSQSPRYKVTKRGQDVALRCDPISGHVSLYWYRQALGQGPEFLTYFNYEAQQDKSGLPNDRFSAERPEGSISTLTIQRTEQRDSAMYRCASSLEGGYGYTFGSGTRLTVV.

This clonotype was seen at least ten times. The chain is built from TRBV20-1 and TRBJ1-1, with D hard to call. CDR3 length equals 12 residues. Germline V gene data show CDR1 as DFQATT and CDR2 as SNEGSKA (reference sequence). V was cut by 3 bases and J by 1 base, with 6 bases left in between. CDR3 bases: TGCAGTGCTAGCCAGGCGAACACTGAAGCTTTCTTT. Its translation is CSASQANTEAFF.

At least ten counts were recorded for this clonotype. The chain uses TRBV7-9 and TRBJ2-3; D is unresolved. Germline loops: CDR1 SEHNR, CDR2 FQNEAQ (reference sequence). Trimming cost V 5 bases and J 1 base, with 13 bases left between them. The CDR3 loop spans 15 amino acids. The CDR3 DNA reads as TGTGCCAGCAGCCCACCAAATATGGGCACAGATACGCAGTATTTT. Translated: CASSPPNMGTDTQYF.

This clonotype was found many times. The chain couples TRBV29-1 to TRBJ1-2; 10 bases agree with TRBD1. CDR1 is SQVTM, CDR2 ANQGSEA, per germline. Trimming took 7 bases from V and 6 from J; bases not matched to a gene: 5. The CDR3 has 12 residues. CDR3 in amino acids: CSETTGGNGYTF. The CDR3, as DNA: TGCAGCGAAACGACAGGGGGCAATGGCTACACCTTC.

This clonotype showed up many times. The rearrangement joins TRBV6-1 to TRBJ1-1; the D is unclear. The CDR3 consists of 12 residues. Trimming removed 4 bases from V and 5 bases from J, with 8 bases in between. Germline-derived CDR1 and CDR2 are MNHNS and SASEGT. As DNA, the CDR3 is TGTGCCAGCAGTGCGTACAGTACTGAAGCTTTCTTT. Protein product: CASSAYSTEAFF.